Listed here are 20 T cell receptor beta chains from one sample, sequenced in a study of cytomegalovirus exposure and HLA in healthy donors. Vbeta (60) and Jbeta (13) primers were used in the PCR. Sequenced by immunoSEQ multiplex PCR; TCRdb stores in-frame clones only, minus some. The table lists 110,000 to 150,000 clones, roughly 86% of them singletons, with roughly 3.2% in the top ten. Sequenced sample: PBMCs. These receptors all come from a man between 18 and 29 years old in good health and CMV-seropositive.

V usage is TRBV27 and J usage is TRBJ2-1; D is possibly TRBD2 (7 bases). The germline gives CDR1 MNHEY, CDR2 SMNVEV (reference sequence). Trimming cost V 2 bases and J 1 base, with 12 bases left between them. This CDR3 comprises 16 residues. CDR3 sequence: CASSLRGGGSYNEQFF. CDR3 DNA: TGTGCCAGCAGTTTACGAGGGGGGGGTTCCTACAATGAGCAGTTCTTC.

The rearrangement links TRBV6-1 to TRBJ2-5; D might be TRBD2 (5 bases). Trimming removed 3 bases at V and 4 bases at J, with 15 bases between. Per germline, CDR1 MNHNS and CDR2 SASEGT. The CDR3 is 15 amino acids. CDR3 loop: CASSENNLGLETQYF. The CDR3 DNA sequence: TGTGCCAGCAGTGAGAATAACCTTGGACTAGAGACCCAGTACTTC.

The V gene is TRBV27, the J gene TRBJ2-7, with D perhaps TRBD1 (6 bases). CDR1 is MNHEY, CDR2 SMNVEV, per germline (reference sequence). V lost 6 bases to trimming and J lost 0 bases, with 12 bases between them. There are 14 residues in the CDR3. The CDR3 DNA follows: TGTGCCAGCAGCGACAGGTTCGCCTCCTACGAGCAGTACTTC. Its translation is CASSDRFASYEQYF.

The V call is TRBV4-1, the J call TRBJ2-7; tentatively, D is TRBD2 (5 bases). The CDR3 has 15 residues. V was cut by 3 bases and J by 4 bases, with 16 bases left in between. Germline CDR1 and CDR2: MGHRA and YSYEKL. The CDR3 loop reads CASSHPTRGLYEQYF. The DNA of the CDR3 is TGCGCCAGCAGCCACCCCACCCGAGGGCTGTACGAGCAGTACTTC.

This rearrangement joins TRBV6-1 to TRBJ2-1; the match to TRBD1 covers 10 bases. The CDR3 sequence is 14 residues long. Germline CDR1 reads MNHNS; CDR2 reads SASEGT. Germline trimming cut 3 bases from V and 9 bases from J; bases unmatched to any gene: 5. CDR3 DNA sequence: TGTGCCAGCAGTGAGGGACAGGGGCGGCTTGAGCAGTTCTTC. Translating gives CASSEGQGRLEQFF.

This rearrangement joins TRBV5-5 to TRBJ2-3, with 8 nucleotides matching TRBD2. The CDR3 has 16 residues. Trimming at V came to 5 bases and at J to 2 bases, leaving 10 bases not matched to a gene. Per germline, CDR1 SGHKS and CDR2 YYEKEE (reference sequence). The CDR3 region is CASRAFNGGVTDTQYF. In DNA form, the CDR3 reads TGTGCCAGCAGGGCTTTTAACGGGGGGGTCACAGATACGCAGTATTTT.

The chain uses TRBV5-4 and TRBJ2-2; D may be TRBD2 (5 bases). CDR1 SGHNT and CDR2 YYREEE come from the germline V gene (reference sequence). CDR3 size: 14 residues. The V gene lost 0 bases and the J gene lost 9 bases, with 12 bases spanning the gap. The chain's CDR3 is CASSLGGPRWELFF. Written as DNA, the CDR3 is TGTGCCAGCAGCTTGGGAGGGCCCAGGTGGGAGCTGTTTTTT.

The chain carries TRBV2 and TRBJ1-5; D is perhaps TRBD1 (5 bases). This CDR3 region has 13 residues. With 5 bases removed from V and 1 base from J, the gap between germline ends came to 6 bases. Germline CDR1 SNHLY, CDR2 FYNNEI. The CDR3 region is CASSKGSNQPQHF. The CDR3 bases are TGTGCCAGCAGTAAGGGGAGCAATCAGCCCCAGCATTTT.

In DNA form, the CDR3 reads TGTGCCAGCAGCCTAAACAGGGGACAGTCACCCCTCCACTTT. Its protein is CASSLNRGQSPLHF. The chain couples TRBV7-9 to TRBJ1-6; 7 nucleotides align to TRBD1. This CDR3 has 14 amino acids. Germline values: CDR1 SEHNR, CDR2 FQNEAQ (reference sequence). Unmatched junction bases numbered 8, after V lost 5 bases and J lost 10 bases.

This clone was detected only a few times. The same CDR3 can be traced to other DNA sequences in this sample. The V gene is TRBV9, the J gene TRBJ1-5; tentatively, D is TRBD1 (5 bases). Per the germline V gene, CDR1 is SGDLS and CDR2 is YYNGEE. The CDR3 loop spans 16 amino acids. V was pared by 0 bases and J by 3 bases, with 13 bases between. CDR3 region: CASSVGVGGNNQPQHF. CDR3 in DNA: TGTGCCAGCAGCGTAGGGGTCGGGGGGAACAATCAGCCCCAGCATTTT.

The V and J genes are TRBV5-5 and TRBJ2-2; 7 bases match TRBD1. With 0 bases clipped from V and 7 bases from J, the junction kept 6 bases outside the gene matches. The germline gives CDR1 SGHKS, CDR2 YYEKEE (reference sequence). The length of the CDR3 is 15 residues. For the CDR3, the DNA is TGTGCCAGCAGCTTGGGAGCAGGGGGTTTCGGGGAGCTGTTTTTT. Encoded protein: CASSLGAGGFGELFF.

The chain links TRBV23-1 to TRBJ2-7; D is perhaps TRBD1 (6 bases). TRBV23-1 is classed as an ORF, of uncertain function. Trimming left V 10 bases short and J 0 bases short, with 25 bases between. This CDR3 comprises 17 residues. CDR3 protein: CATLSRTVSPPSYEQYF. Written as DNA, the CDR3 is TGCGCCACCCTTTCACGGACAGTTTCGCCACCCTCCTACGAGCAGTACTTC.

The rearrangement links TRBV19 to TRBJ1-2, with D uncertain. This CDR3 has 12 residues. V was shortened by 8 bases and J by 2 bases, with 9 bases between the two germline ends. Germline V CDR1 and CDR2: LNHDA, SQIVND (reference sequence). The CDR3 sequence: CASSTENYGYTF. In DNA form, the CDR3 reads TGTGCCAGTTCGACGGAGAACTATGGCTACACCTTC.

This clone has a handful of counts. This chain links TRBV9 with TRBJ1-4, with TRBD1 identical over 10 bases. From germline, CDR1 is SGDLS and CDR2 YYNGEE. With V trimmed by 6 bases and J by 5 bases, 10 bases remained unmatched. The CDR3 length is 16 residues. The CDR3 coding sequence is TGTGCCAGCATCAAGGGACAGGGGAGCGGGAATGAAAAACTGTTTTTT. It translates to CASIKGQGSGNEKLFF.

V and J are TRBV4-1 and TRBJ2-5; TRBD1 matches 7 bases. This CDR3 comprises 18 residues. The germline V gene has CDR1 MGHRA and CDR2 YSYEKL. After removal of 1 base from V and 2 bases from J, the junction contained 13 bases not matched to a gene. The CDR3 DNA reads TGCGCCAGCAGCCAAGGTGTGGGACAGCAAAGATCTCAAGAGACCCAGTACTTC. It specifies CASSQGVGQQRSQETQYF.

The V gene is TRBV28, the J gene TRBJ2-1; D unclear. CDR3 length: 14 residues. Germline values: CDR1 MDHEN, CDR2 SYDVKM. V was trimmed by 6 bases and J by 4 bases, leaving 13 bases between them. CDR3 region: CASSRRLGYNEQFF. The CDR3 DNA is TGTGCCAGCAGCCGTCGGCTAGGATACAATGAGCAGTTCTTC.

This chain connects TRBV5-1 to TRBJ2-3, with D maybe TRBD2 (5 bases). The length of the CDR3 is 19 residues. V lost 0 bases and J 0 bases, leaving 20 bases between the germline ends. Germline CDR1 is SGHRS and CDR2 is YFSETQ. In DNA, the CDR3 is TGCGCCAGCAGCTTGGAACTAGGTTTGGACCCCCTTAGCACAGATACGCAGTATTTT. It is translated as CASSLELGLDPLSTDTQYF.

The V gene is TRBV9, the J gene TRBJ2-7; perhaps TRBD1 as D (6 bases). V was trimmed by 4 bases and J by 2 bases, leaving 13 bases between them. The germline V gene has CDR1 SGDLS and CDR2 YYNGEE. The CDR3 covers 14 residues. In DNA form, the CDR3 reads TGTGCCAGCAGCCCGCCAGGGGAACCCTACGAGCAGTACTTC. Its translation is CASSPPGEPYEQYF.

The V call is TRBV10-3, the J call TRBJ2-1; 8 bases align to TRBD2. Germline V CDR1 and CDR2: ENHRY, SYGVKD. J gave up 9 bases and V 5 bases, and 0 bases lay outside the gene matches. The CDR3 runs 11 residues. The CDR3, as DNA: TGTGCCATCAGTAGCGGGAGTGAGCAGTTCTTC. Encoded protein: CAISSGSEQFF.

The chain combines TRBV9 with TRBJ2-7; 8 bases align to TRBD1. J was trimmed by 6 bases and V by 7 bases; bases with no gene match: 21. Germline V gives CDR1 SGDLS, CDR2 YYNGEE. The CDR3 spans 17 residues. The CDR3 spells CASASGTGQGFWREQYF. The DNA for the CDR3 is TGTGCCAGCGCCTCTGGGACAGGACAGGGATTCTGGCGCGAGCAGTACTTC.